These 27 T cell receptor beta chains originate from one sample sequenced in a study of T cells after posttransplantation cyclophosphamide. The repertoire was sequenced with immunoSEQ multiplex PCR; TCRdb's copy has only in-frame clones and lacks some. This table holds tens of thousands of clones with no singletons; the top ten claim roughly 2.5%. The source material was PBMCs. The receptors originated from a man aged 45-60 years in good health, CMV-negative, and a related stem cell transplant donor.

This clone was detected ten times or more. The rearrangement uses TRBV11-2 and TRBJ1-2, with D possibly being TRBD1 (5 bases). V lost 2 bases and J 4 bases, leaving 14 bases between the germline ends. CDR3 length: 15 amino acids. CDR1 and CDR2 from the germline V gene are SGHAT and FQNNGV. Written as DNA, the CDR3 is TGTGCCAGCAGCTTATCGGGGGGGTTACGCTATGGCTACACCTTC. It encodes CASSLSGGLRYGYTF. The full variable domain, rest sourced from reference TRBV11-2 and TRBJ1-2, is EAGVAQSPRYKIIEKRQSVAFWCNPISGHATLYWYQQILGQGPKLLIQFQNNGVVDDSQLPKDRFSAERLKGVDSTLKIQPAKLEDSAVYLCASSLSGGLRYGYTFGSGTRLTVV.

This clone was seen repeatedly, ten times or more. The chain links TRBV6-5 to TRBJ2-7, with 9 bases that match TRBD2. Germline V CDR1 and CDR2: MNHEY, SVGAGI. The CDR3 has 16 amino acids. V lost 1 base, J lost 4 bases, and 8 bases stayed unmatched. The CDR3 nucleotides are TGTGCCAGCAGTTACTTCACGGCTAGCGGGATTTACGAGCAGTACTTC. It translates to CASSYFTASGIYEQYF.

This clone was seen ten or more times. The V call is TRBV19, the J call TRBJ1-5, with a tentative D call TRBD1 (6 bases). There are 16 residues in the CDR3. The germline V gene has CDR1 LNHDA and CDR2 SQIVND (reference sequence). The V end lost 3 bases, the J end lost 7 bases, and 19 bases lay between the germline ends. DNA for the CDR3: TGTGCCAGTAGTATCCGGACCAGGGGAACGGGGCAGCCCCAGCATTTT. Protein sequence: CASSIRTRGTGQPQHF.

The chain is built from TRBV9 and TRBJ2-5; the D gene is possibly TRBD1 (6 bases). The CDR3 loop spans 17 amino acids. The V end lost 0 bases, the J end lost 0 bases, and 15 bases lay between the germline ends. Germline CDR1 reads SGDLS; CDR2 reads YYNGEE. The CDR3 here is CASSVEGDTPYQETQYF. For the CDR3, the DNA is TGTGCCAGCAGCGTAGAAGGGGACACCCCGTACCAAGAGACCCAGTACTTC.

The CDR3 DNA reads as TGTGCCAGCAGCTTAGTCGGGGTCAATGAGCAGTTCTTC. Encoded protein: CASSLVGVNEQFF. The chain joins TRBV11-2 to TRBJ2-1, with D maybe TRBD2 (5 bases). V was clipped by 1 base and J by 6 bases, with 7 bases between them. CDR1 is SGHAT, CDR2 FQNNGV, per germline. This CDR3 is built from 13 residues.

This clone was observed at least ten times. The chain carries TRBV7-8 and TRBJ2-1, with 9 nucleotides matching TRBD1. The CDR3 has 16 amino acids. V lost 2 bases, J lost 4 bases, and 6 bases stayed unmatched. The germline gives CDR1 SGHVS, CDR2 FQNEAQ. The CDR3 sequence is CASSLTAGQGYNEQFF. CDR3 DNA: TGTGCCAGCAGCTTAACAGCGGGACAGGGTTACAATGAGCAGTTCTTC.

The chain has TRBV2 and TRBJ1-3, with a tentative D call TRBD1 (6 bases). Looked up from germline, CDR1 is SNHLY and CDR2 is FYNNEI. V lost 3 bases and J 6 bases, leaving 15 bases between the germline ends. CDR3 size: 15 residues. The CDR3 loop is CASSDEEAGENTIYF. CDR3 nucleotide sequence: TGTGCCAGCAGTGATGAAGAGGCAGGGGAAAACACCATATATTTT.

This clone occurred many times. The CDR3 protein is CASRPATAPRDTEAFF. Here the CDR3 DNA reads TGTGCCAGCAGGCCTGCTACAGCCCCGCGGGACACTGAAGCTTTCTTT. The chain has TRBV6-6 and TRBJ1-1; D remains ambiguous. CDR1 is MNHNY, CDR2 SVGAGI, per germline (reference sequence). This CDR3 region has 16 residues. Trimming removed 6 bases at V and 3 bases at J, with 20 bases between.

This clone has more than one count but fewer than ten. The genes are TRBV13 and TRBJ1-2, with 10 bases fitting TRBD1. The V segment lost 3 bases and the J segment 4 bases; nucleotides outside the gene matches: 8. Germline V gene sequence: CDR1 PRHDT, CDR2 FYEKMQ (reference sequence). This CDR3 spans 16 amino acids. The CDR3 spells CASSFRDRGLSYGYTF. The DNA of the CDR3 is TGTGCCAGCAGCTTTCGAGACAGGGGGCTTTCCTATGGCTACACCTTC.

This clone was counted many times. This sequence joins TRBV29-1 and TRBJ2-5; 12 bases align to TRBD2. Per germline, CDR1 SQVTM and CDR2 ANQGSEA. The ends lost 6 bases at V and 2 bases at J; junction bases unmatched: 1. The CDR3 sequence is 13 residues long. Here the CDR3 DNA reads TGCAGCGTGACTAGCGGGGGACAAGAGACCCAGTACTTC. Its protein product is CSVTSGGQETQYF.

Ten or more counts support this clone. The V and J genes are TRBV29-1 and TRBJ1-2, with 8 bases that match TRBD1. V dropped 6 bases and J dropped 4; count of bases not matched to a gene: 7. This CDR3 has 13 residues. Germline V gene lookup returns CDR1 SQVTM and CDR2 ANQGSEA. Written as DNA, the CDR3 is TGCAGCGTCCAAGGACAGGGAATCTATGGCTACACCTTC. Its translation is CSVQGQGIYGYTF.

This clone was seen ten or more times. This sequence joins TRBV11-2 and TRBJ2-5; no firm D call. Germline CDR1 reads SGHAT; CDR2 reads FQNNGV. This CDR3 region has 16 residues. The V and J ends lost 3 bases and 1 base respectively, with 15 bases between them. CDR3 DNA sequence: TGTGCCAGCAGCTTCTATTCGTGGCGGTCCCAAGAGACCCAGTACTTC. Its translation is CASSFYSWRSQETQYF. Looking up the rest from reference TRBV11-2 and TRBJ2-5 gives the full variable domain: EAGVAQSPRYKIIEKRQSVAFWCNPISGHATLYWYQQILGQGPKLLIQFQNNGVVDDSQLPKDRFSAERLKGVDSTLKIQPAKLEDSAVYLCASSFYSWRSQETQYFGPGTRLLVL.

This clone has ten or more counts. Other DNA sequences in this specimen translate into the identical CDR3. The chain has TRBV6-1 and TRBJ2-2; TRBD2 matches 11 bases. Germline V CDR1 and CDR2: MNHNS, SASEGT. V lost 3 bases to trimming and J lost 6 bases; unmatched junction nucleotides: 3. The CDR3 spans 15 residues. CDR3 coding DNA: TGTGCCAGCAGTGAGACTAGCGGGACGGCCGGGGAGCTGTTTTTT. This gives the protein CASSETSGTAGELFF.

Ten or more counts support this clone. The chain carries TRBV7-4 and TRBJ1-2; 8 bases agree with TRBD1. The CDR3 contains 15 residues. Germline V gene data show CDR1 as SGHVT and CDR2 as SQSDAQ. The junction had 7 bases not matched to a gene; V was cut back by 2 bases and J by 5 bases. The CDR3 DNA sequence: TGTGCCAGCAGCTTAACAGGGGGTTCGTATTATGGCTACACCTTC. Its translation: CASSLTGGSYYGYTF.

This clone has a count of ten or more. The chain links TRBV27 to TRBJ2-1; 9 bases fit TRBD1. CDR3 length: 14 residues. V was clipped by 8 bases and J by 9 bases; unmatched bases: 11. CDR1 is MNHEY, CDR2 SMNVEV, per germline (reference sequence). Here the CDR3 reads CASAGQGSLSEQFF. The CDR3 coding sequence is TGTGCCAGCGCCGGACAGGGGAGTTTAAGTGAGCAGTTCTTC.

For the CDR3, the DNA is TGCGCCAGCAGCGAGGGACTAGTCGGGTCATTAGAGACCCAGTACTTC. Protein product: CASSEGLVGSLETQYF. The genes are TRBV5-1 and TRBJ2-5, with TRBD2 identical over 8 bases. The junction had 12 bases not matched to a gene; V was cut back by 4 bases and J by 4 bases. The CDR3 runs to 16 residues. CDR1 SGHRS and CDR2 YFSETQ come from the germline V gene.

This clone has a count of ten or more. The rearrangement links TRBV6-1 to TRBJ2-7; a possible D gene is TRBD1 (5 bases). Germline V gene data show CDR1 as MNHNS and CDR2 as SASEGT. The V and J ends lost 7 bases and 0 bases respectively, with 13 bases between them. The CDR3 contains 14 residues. The CDR3: CASTQEPRSYEQYF. DNA of the CDR3: TGTGCCAGCACACAGGAACCTCGCTCCTACGAGCAGTACTTC.

Many counts were recorded for this clone. V usage is TRBV19 and J usage is TRBJ1-2; tentative D call: TRBD1 (6 bases). Germline CDR1 is LNHDA and CDR2 is SQIVND (reference sequence). V was clipped by 7 bases and J by 4 bases, with 13 bases between them. This CDR3 has 13 amino acids. The chain's CDR3 is CASMPPRGYGYTF. CDR3 nucleotides: TGTGCCAGTATGCCCCCCAGGGGCTATGGCTACACCTTC.

This clone has a count of ten or more. The CDR3 sequence: CASSVGAGLAGFGEQFF. The CDR3 DNA reads as TGTGCCAGCAGCGTAGGGGCTGGACTAGCGGGTTTCGGTGAGCAGTTCTTC. The chain carries TRBV9 and TRBJ2-1; 11 positions agree with TRBD2. The CDR3 length is 17 residues. V lost 0 bases, J lost 9 bases, and 11 bases stayed unmatched. CDR1 is SGDLS, CDR2 YYNGEE, per germline.

This clone showed up many times. The chain recombines TRBV5-1 with TRBJ1-2; TRBD1 matches at 7 bases. V lost 2 bases, J lost 4 bases, and 8 bases stayed unmatched. CDR1 SGHRS and CDR2 YFSETQ come from the germline V gene. The CDR3 totals 15 residues. The CDR3 nucleotides are TGCGCCAGCAGCTTACTCCTACAGGGGCCCTATGGCTACACCTTC. Translation: CASSLLLQGPYGYTF.

This clone was counted many times. V and J are TRBV7-6 and TRBJ2-1; 7 nucleotides align to TRBD1. The ends lost 3 bases at V and 0 bases at J; junction bases unmatched: 2. The CDR3 runs 15 residues. Germline values: CDR1 SGHVS, CDR2 FNYEAQ. This CDR3 is CASSFGTVSYNEQFF. CDR3 DNA: TGTGCCAGCAGCTTCGGGACAGTCTCCTACAATGAGCAGTTCTTC.

The sample holds many counts of this clone. This chain connects TRBV19 to TRBJ2-7, with a weak D call TRBD1 (6 bases). This CDR3 is 14 amino acids long. The V gene lost 6 bases and the J gene lost 4 bases, with 16 bases spanning the gap. Germline CDR1 and CDR2: LNHDA and SQIVND (reference sequence). CDR3 protein: CASSLSGQRYEQYF. As DNA, the CDR3 is TGTGCCAGTAGCCTCTCGGGACAAAGATACGAGCAGTACTTC.

This clone appeared a few times. The rearrangement links TRBV9 to TRBJ2-3, with 9 bases fitting TRBD1. The CDR3 has 16 residues. After removal of 3 bases from V and 1 base from J, the junction contained 6 bases not matched to a gene. Germline lookup yields CDR1 SGDLS and CDR2 YYNGEE. In DNA, the CDR3 is TGTGCCAGCAGCGACCGCGGGACAGGGCGCACAGATACGCAGTATTTT. It translates to CASSDRGTGRTDTQYF.

This clone occurred many times. CDR3 protein: CASSLADILDSYEQYF. The CDR3 DNA follows: TGTGCCAGCAGCTTAGCCGACATCTTAGACTCCTACGAGCAGTACTTC. The chain employs TRBV7-9 and TRBJ2-7; unclear D gene. There are 16 residues in the CDR3. The germline V gene encodes CDR1 SEHNR and CDR2 FQNEAQ (reference sequence). The V end was cut by 0 bases, the J end by 0 bases, with 12 bases between. The full variable domain, its missing parts supplied by reference TRBV7-9 and TRBJ2-7, is DTGVSQNPRHKITKRGQNVTFRCDPISEHNRLYWYRQTLGQGPEFLTYFQNEAQLEKSRLLSDRFSAERPKGSFSTLEIQRTEQGDSAMYLCASSLADILDSYEQYFGPGTRLTVT.

This clone was counted at least ten times. This chain uses TRBV6-4 with TRBJ2-6; TRBD1 is a possible D gene (6 bases). The CDR3 contains 16 residues. The V end lost 2 bases, the J end lost 0 bases, and 8 bases lay between the germline ends. CDR1 and CDR2 (germline): MRHNA, SNTAGT. This CDR3 reads CASSDKGDSGANVLTF. The CDR3 nucleotides read TGTGCCAGCAGTGACAAGGGGGACTCTGGGGCCAACGTCCTGACTTTC.

This clone was detected ten times or more. The chain couples TRBV10-3 to TRBJ1-3; D not certain. CDR1 is ENHRY, CDR2 SYGVKD, per germline. V lost 3 bases, J lost 3 bases, and 12 bases lay in between. The CDR3 has 15 amino acids. CDR3 DNA: TGTGCCATCAGTGATCGCGGAACTTTTGGAAACACCATATATTTT. As protein: CAISDRGTFGNTIYF.

This clone was picked up a small number of times. J is TRBJ1-1 and V is TRBV19, with D perhaps TRBD1 (6 bases). Germline CDR1 is LNHDA and CDR2 is SQIVND (reference sequence). The CDR3 totals 17 residues. With 7 bases removed from V and 4 bases from J, the gap between germline ends came to 25 bases. The CDR3 spells CASKAQRGGRGGTEAFF. The CDR3 nucleotides are TGTGCCAGTAAGGCGCAAAGGGGGGGGAGAGGGGGCACTGAAGCTTTCTTT. Full variable domain (rest looked up from reference TRBV19 and TRBJ1-1): DGGITQSPKYLFRKEGQNVTLSCEQNLNHDAMYWYRQDPGQGLRLIYYSQIVNDFQKGDIAEGYSVSREKKESFPLTVTSAQKNPTAFYLCASKAQRGGRGGTEAFFGQGTRLTVV.